This TCR beta chain derives from a study of T cell repertoires in cytomegalovirus infection. As for the study in general: Signatures in public TCR beta sequences pointed to both CMV infection and matching HLA type.

This clonotype showed up just a few times. Its antigen remains unidentified. After removal of 7 bases from V and 7 bases from J, the junction contained 9 bases not matched to a gene. This CDR3 comprises 15 residues. Germline V gene lookup returns CDR1 SQVTM and CDR2 ANQGSEA. Findings of the study overall: Ex vivo, HLA-C-restricted CMV-specific TCR beta clonotypes prevailed over the rest of the response.

TCRdb ran MiXCR on the reads and lists one entry per CDR3 protein. The data contain approximately 730,000 distinct CDR3 sequences, around 30% of them singletons. The material was cultured PBMCs, obtained from culture after CMV antigen stimulation. The TCR originated in a human donor in good health (CMV status not recorded). Some clones in this sample may be carry-over from other donors' samples. The chain has TRBV29-1 and TRBJ2-1; 14 bases agree with TRBD2. CDR3: CSASGTSGSWNEQFF. DNA of the CDR3: TGCAGCGCCTCCGGGACTAGCGGGAGTTGGAATGAGCAGTTCTTC.